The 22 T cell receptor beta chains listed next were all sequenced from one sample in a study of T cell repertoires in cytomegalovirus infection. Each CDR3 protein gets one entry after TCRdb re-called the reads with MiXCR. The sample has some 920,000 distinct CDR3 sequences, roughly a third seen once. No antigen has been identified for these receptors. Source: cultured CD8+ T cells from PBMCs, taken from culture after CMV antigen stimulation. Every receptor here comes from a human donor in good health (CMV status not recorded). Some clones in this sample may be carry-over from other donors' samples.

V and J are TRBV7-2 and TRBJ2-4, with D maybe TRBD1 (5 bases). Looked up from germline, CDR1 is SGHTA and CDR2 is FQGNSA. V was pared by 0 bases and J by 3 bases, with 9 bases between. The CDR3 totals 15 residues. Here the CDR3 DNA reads TGTGCCAGCAGCTTAGCAAGGGGCGGCAAAAACATTCAGTACTTC. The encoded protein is CASSLARGGKNIQYF.

Here the CDR3 DNA reads TGTGCCAGCAGCTTGAAGGCCTACAACCCAGGCTATGGCTACACCTTC. Translation gives CASSLKAYNPGYGYTF. The gene calls are TRBV5-6 and TRBJ1-2; D is undetermined. CDR3 length: 16 residues. V shed 1 base and J shed 4 bases, with 17 bases lying between them. Germline CDR1 SGHDT, CDR2 YYEEEE.

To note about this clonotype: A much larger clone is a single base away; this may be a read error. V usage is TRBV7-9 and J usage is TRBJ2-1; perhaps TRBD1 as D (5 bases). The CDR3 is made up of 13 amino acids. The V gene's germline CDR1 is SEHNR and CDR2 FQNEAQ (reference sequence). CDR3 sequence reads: CTSSPRQYNEQFF. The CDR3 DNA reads TGTACCAGCAGCCCCCGACAGTACAATGAGCAGTTCTTC.

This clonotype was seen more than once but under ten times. The CDR3 bases are TGTGCCAGCAGTAGAGGTGACCCGACAGATACGCAGTATTTT. This translates into CASSRGDPTDTQYF. The genes are TRBV6-6 and TRBJ2-3; D not resolved. The CDR3 is made up of 14 amino acids. Germline V gene lookup returns CDR1 MNHNY and CDR2 SVGAGI (reference sequence). V was pared by 5 bases and J by 3 bases, with 12 bases between.

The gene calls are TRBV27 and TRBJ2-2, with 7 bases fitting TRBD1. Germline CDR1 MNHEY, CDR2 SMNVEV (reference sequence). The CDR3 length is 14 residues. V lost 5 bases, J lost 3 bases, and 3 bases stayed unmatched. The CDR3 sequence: CASSTTGYTGELFF. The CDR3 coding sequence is TGTGCCAGCAGTACGACAGGGTACACCGGGGAGCTGTTTTTT.

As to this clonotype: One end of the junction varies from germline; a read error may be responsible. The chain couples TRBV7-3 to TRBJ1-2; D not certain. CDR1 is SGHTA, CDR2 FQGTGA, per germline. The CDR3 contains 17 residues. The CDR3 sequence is CTSSTHPRHKANYGYTF. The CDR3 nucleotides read TGTACCAGCAGCACTCACCCCAGGCATAAAGCTAACTATGGCTACACCTTC.

The chain's CDR3 is CASSLSQGNIQYF. CDR3 nucleotides: TGTGCCAGCAGCTTATCTCAGGGGAACATTCAGTACTTC. This chain joins TRBV11-2 and TRBJ2-4, with D perhaps TRBD1 (6 bases). CDR1 and CDR2 from the germline V gene are SGHAT and FQNNGV. Trimming took 2 bases from V and 7 from J, leaving 9 bases between them. CDR3 size: 13 residues.

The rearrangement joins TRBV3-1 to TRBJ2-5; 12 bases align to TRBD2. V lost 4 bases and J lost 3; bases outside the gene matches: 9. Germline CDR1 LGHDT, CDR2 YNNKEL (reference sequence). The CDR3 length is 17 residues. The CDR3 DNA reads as TGTGCCAGCAGCCCACCTATCTGGACTAGCGGGGAAGAGACCCAGTACTTC. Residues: CASSPPIWTSGEETQYF.

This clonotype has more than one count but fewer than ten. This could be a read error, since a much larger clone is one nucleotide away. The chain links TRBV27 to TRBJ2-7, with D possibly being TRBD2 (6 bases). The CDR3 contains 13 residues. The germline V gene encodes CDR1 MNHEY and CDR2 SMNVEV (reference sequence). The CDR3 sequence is CANSLAGLYEQYV. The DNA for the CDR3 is TGTGCCAACAGTCTCGCGGGACTCTACGAGCAGTACGTC.

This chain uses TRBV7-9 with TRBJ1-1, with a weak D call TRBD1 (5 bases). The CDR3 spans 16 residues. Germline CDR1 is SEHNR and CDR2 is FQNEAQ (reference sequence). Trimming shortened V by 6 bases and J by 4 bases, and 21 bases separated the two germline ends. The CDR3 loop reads CASSQWTGGSGTEAFF. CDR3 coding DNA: TGTGCCAGCAGTCAATGGACTGGGGGTTCGGGCACTGAAGCTTTCTTT.

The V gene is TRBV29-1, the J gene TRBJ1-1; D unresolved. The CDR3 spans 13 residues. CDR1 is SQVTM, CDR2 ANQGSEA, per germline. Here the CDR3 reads CSVLEVSNTEAFF. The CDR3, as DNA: TGCAGTGTCCTCGAAGTATCGAACACTGAAGCTTTCTTT.

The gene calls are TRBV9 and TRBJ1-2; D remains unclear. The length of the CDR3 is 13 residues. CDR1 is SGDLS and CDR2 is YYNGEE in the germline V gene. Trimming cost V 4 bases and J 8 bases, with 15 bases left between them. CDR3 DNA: TGTGCCAGCAGCCAAAGCTCGGGATGGGGCTACACCTTC. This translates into CASSQSSGWGYTF.

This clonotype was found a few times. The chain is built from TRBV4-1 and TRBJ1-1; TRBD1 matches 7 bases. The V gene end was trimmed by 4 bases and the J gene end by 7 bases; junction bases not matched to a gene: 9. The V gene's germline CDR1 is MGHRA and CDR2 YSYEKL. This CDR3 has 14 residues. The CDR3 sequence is CASSRITGTVEAFF. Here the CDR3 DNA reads TGCGCCAGCAGCCGCATTACCGGGACAGTTGAAGCTTTCTTT.

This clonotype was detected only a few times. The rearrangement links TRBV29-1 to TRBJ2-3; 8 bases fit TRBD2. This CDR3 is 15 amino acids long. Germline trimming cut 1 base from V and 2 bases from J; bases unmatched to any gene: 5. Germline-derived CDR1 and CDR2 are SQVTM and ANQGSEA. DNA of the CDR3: TGCAGCGTTGAAGGCGCGGGGGGTCTCACAGATACGCAGTATTTT. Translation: CSVEGAGGLTDTQYF.

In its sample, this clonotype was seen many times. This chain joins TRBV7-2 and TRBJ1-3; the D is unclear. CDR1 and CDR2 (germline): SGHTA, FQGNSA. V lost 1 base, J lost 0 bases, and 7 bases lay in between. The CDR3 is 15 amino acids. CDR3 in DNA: TGTGCCAGCAGCTTAGTCGCCGACTCTGGAAACACCATATATTTT. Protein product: CASSLVADSGNTIYF.

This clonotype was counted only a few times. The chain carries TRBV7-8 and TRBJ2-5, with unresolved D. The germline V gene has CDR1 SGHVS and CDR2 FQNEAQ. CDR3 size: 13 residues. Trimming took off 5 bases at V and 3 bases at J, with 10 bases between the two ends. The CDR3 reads CASSLRAEETQYF. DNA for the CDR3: TGTGCCAGCAGCCTACGGGCGGAAGAGACCCAGTACTTC.

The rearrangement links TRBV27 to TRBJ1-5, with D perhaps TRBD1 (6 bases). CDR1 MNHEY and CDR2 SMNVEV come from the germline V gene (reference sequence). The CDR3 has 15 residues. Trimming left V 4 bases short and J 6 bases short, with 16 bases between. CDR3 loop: CASSSGGGASQPQHF. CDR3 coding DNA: TGTGCCAGCAGTTCCGGTGGGGGGGCTAGTCAGCCCCAGCATTTT.

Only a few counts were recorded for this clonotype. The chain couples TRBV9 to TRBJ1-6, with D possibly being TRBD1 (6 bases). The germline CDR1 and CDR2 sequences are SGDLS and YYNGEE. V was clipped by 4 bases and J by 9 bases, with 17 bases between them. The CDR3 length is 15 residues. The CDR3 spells CASSPGGGAGSPLHF. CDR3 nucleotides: TGTGCCAGCAGCCCCGGGGGGGGGGCAGGTTCACCCCTCCACTTT.

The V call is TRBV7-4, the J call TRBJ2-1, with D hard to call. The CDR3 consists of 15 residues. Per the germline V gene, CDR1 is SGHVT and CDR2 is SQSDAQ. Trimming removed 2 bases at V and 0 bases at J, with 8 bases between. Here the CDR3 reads CASSLQSSSYNEQFF. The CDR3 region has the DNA TGTGCCAGCAGCTTACAAAGTAGCTCCTACAATGAGCAGTTCTTC.

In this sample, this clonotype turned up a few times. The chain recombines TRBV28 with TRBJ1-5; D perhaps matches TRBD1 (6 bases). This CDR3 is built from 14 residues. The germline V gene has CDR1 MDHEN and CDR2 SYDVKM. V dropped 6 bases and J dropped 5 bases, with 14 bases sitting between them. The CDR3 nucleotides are TGTGCCAGCAGCCCGACAGGCCAACATCAGCCCCAGCATTTT. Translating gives CASSPTGQHQPQHF.

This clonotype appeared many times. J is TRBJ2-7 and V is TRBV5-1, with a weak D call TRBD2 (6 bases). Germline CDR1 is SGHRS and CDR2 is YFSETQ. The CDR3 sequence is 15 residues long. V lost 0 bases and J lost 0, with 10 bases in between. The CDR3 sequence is CASSLVAGNSYEQYF. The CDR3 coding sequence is TGCGCCAGCAGCTTGGTGGCGGGAAACTCCTACGAGCAGTACTTC.

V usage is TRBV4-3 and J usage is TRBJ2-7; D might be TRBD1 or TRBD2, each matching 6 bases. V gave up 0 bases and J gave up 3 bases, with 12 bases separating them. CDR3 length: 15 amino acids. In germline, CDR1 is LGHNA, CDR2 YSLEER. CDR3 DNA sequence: TGCGCCAGCAGCCAAGAGAGTAGGGGGGACTACGAGCAGTACTTC. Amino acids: CASSQESRGDYEQYF.